The present T cell receptor beta chain was sequenced within a study of CD8+ T cells in alopecia areata (dated by TCRdb to the late 2010s). At the level of the whole study: Treated patients were enrolled in an open-label pilot trial of oral tofacitinib, 5 to 10 mg twice daily, for moderate-to-severe alopecia areata. RNA was obtained with the PAXgene miRNA kit for fixed scalp, the miRNeasy kit for PBMCs, and the RNeasy kit for mouse skin. Tofacitinib-treated patients had biopsies at baseline and at 4 and 24 weeks of treatment, with a later scalp biopsy in several patients. Patients received tofacitinib for 6 to 18 months and were then followed off drug for 6 months to check for delayed response and recurrence. For the treated patients, the SALT score, which quantifies what percentage of scalp surface area is affected, served as the measure of disease severity. High-throughput TCRbeta sequencing was used to examine T cell clonal expansion in alopecia areata in both the C3H/HeJ mouse model and human patients. Human TCRbeta sequencing covered scalp tissue and sorted CD4+ and CD8+ peripheral blood T cells from patchy and totalis/universalis alopecia areata patients and healthy controls. Scalp clonality was compared among normal scalp (n=4), patchy alopecia areata scalp (n=8), and alopecia totalis/universalis scalp (n=8). Amplification of TCRbeta CDR3 regions was done by immunoSEQ multiplex PCR using 35 Vbeta forward primers and 13 Jbeta reverse primers.

This clone turned up a few times. Its antigen has not been determined. No base quality information exists; no much larger clone differs at one position. Looking up the germline V gene (reference sequence) yields CDR1 SEHNR and CDR2 FQNEAQ. The CDR3 covers 11 residues, taking in both the cysteine and the phenylalanine. Only the CDR3 portion is preserved as DNA: 33 bases, with reading frame beginning at the first base. V is cut by 4 bases and J by 5 bases, and the space between the germline ends is 3 bases. Per the publication, the time point label means: roughly 24 weeks on oral tofacitinib. Explained via the paper, the treatment or condition label denotes: oral pan-JAK inhibitor, 5-10 mg twice daily. Lesional scalp punch biopsies and peripheral blood were obtained from alopecia areata patients. After PBMCs were isolated by density centrifugation and stained for CD3, CD4 and CD8, a FACSAria was used to sort CD4+ and CD8+ T cells.

Study-level results and caveats: During tofacitinib treatment, many expanded lesional clones remained in scalp and blood, and this persistence may partly explain relapse after treatment is stopped. Because the treated cohort was small and included a single nonresponder, larger studies are needed to assess links between baseline CD8+ expansion and response. Compared with normal scalp, lesional scalp had higher clonality and more expanded CD8+ clones, particularly in alopecia totalis/universalis, a pattern that suggests antigenic drive. Tofacitinib significantly lowered scalp clonality and the number of expanded CD8+ clones among the top 100 scalp clones. Compared with mice, TCR sequences shared between patients were less clear, possibly partly because of HLA diversity across the patient population. Scalp TCR repertoire analysis is complicated because resident alphabeta T cells in normal human skin are also sequenced, whereas mouse skin is dominated by gammadelta T cells.

The protocol used for the library was the immunoSEQ multiplex PCR assay. RNA was extracted from all samples and reverse transcribed into cDNA, which served as template for TCR sequencing. SuperScript III was used for first-strand cDNA synthesis, primed with a 2:1 mix of oligo-dT and random hexamers. A synthetic immune receptor repertoire was used to gauge amplification bias, and whatever bias remained was removed computationally. As for the original processing: Raw reads were preprocessed to remove errors, and CDR3 was defined according to IMGT conventions as the region from the conserved cysteine to phenylalanine. Clonality was computed as 1 minus the Shannon entropy, with the entropy normalized by log2 of the number of productive unique TCRs. Scalp TCRbeta sequences were cross-referenced with sorted blood CD4 and CD8 repertoires so that the CD4 or CD8 identity of scalp clones could be inferred. TCRdb provides this immuneACCESS table in a form limited to in-frame rearrangements. Some clones are lacking; in checked studies, under half of them reflect an unresolved V gene, and why the rest are absent is not known. V, J and clone size are taken as reported in that table, and D and trimming were inferred from the DNA itself. Recorded for this sample are about 110,000 clones; 50% to 75% of them occurred a single time. 9.5% to 15% of the sample lies in the top ten.

This clonotype originated in a human donor with alopecia areata. The sample in question was CD8+ T cells sorted from blood, obtained at week 24, from a patient treated with tofacitinib. This chain is built from TRBV7-9 and TRBJ2-1; there is no confident call for the D gene. The sequence in DNA is TGTGCCAGCAGCTGGGACAATGAGCAGTTCTTC. It specifies CASSWDNEQFF.